The next 24 T cell receptor beta chains were all read from a single sample in a study of control samples from healthy donors and cancer patients. Some clones are missing from TCRdb's copy, which holds only in-frame ones; the method was immunoSEQ multiplex PCR. This table holds 65,000 to 95,000 clones, more than 70% found once. The sequenced sample consisted of blood. Source of these receptors: a man aged 45-60 years in good health.

This chain uses TRBV28 with TRBJ1-2; the D gene is possibly TRBD1 (5 bases). The CDR3 totals 16 residues. V lost 4 bases, J lost 5 bases, and 20 bases lay in between. The germline V gene has CDR1 MDHEN and CDR2 SYDVKM. The CDR3 DNA is TGTGCCAGCAGTTCGCTTGGTGAGGGGATTTGGTATGGCTACACCTTC. Residues: CASSSLGEGIWYGYTF.

The CDR3 spells CASSQDRVSQPQHF. The CDR3 DNA is TGCGCCAGCAGCCAAGATAGGGTAAGCCAGCCCCAGCATTTT. The chain links TRBV4-3 to TRBJ1-5, with D hard to call. Deletions cut 0 bases from V and 7 bases from J, with 10 bases between. The CDR3 covers 14 residues. The germline CDR1 and CDR2 sequences are LGHNA and YSLEER.

The chain couples TRBV7-6 to TRBJ2-1; 12 nucleotides match TRBD2. Germline values: CDR1 SGHVS, CDR2 FNYEAQ. Trimming cost V 2 bases and J 2 bases; bases outside gene matches: 4. The CDR3 spans 17 residues. CDR3 sequence reads: CASSLMLAGGPYNEQFF. Here the CDR3 DNA reads TGTGCCAGCAGCTTAATGCTAGCGGGGGGGCCCTACAATGAGCAGTTCTTC.

The CDR3 DNA sequence: TGTGCCAGCAGAACCACTAGCGCCCGCGGGACAGATACGCAGTATTTT. Protein: CASRTTSARGTDTQYF. The rearrangement joins TRBV6-6 to TRBJ2-3; 7 positions agree with TRBD2. With 6 bases clipped from V and 3 bases from J, the junction kept 12 bases outside the gene matches. The CDR3 is 16 amino acids. Germline-derived CDR1 and CDR2 are MNHNY and SVGAGI (reference sequence).

The chain has TRBV18 and TRBJ2-1, with 7 bases that match TRBD1. The germline CDR1 and CDR2 sequences are KGHSH and LQKENI. The CDR3 length is 18 residues. J lost 0 bases, V lost 1 base, and 9 bases had no gene match. The chain's CDR3 is CASSPRTPGQSSYNEQFF. CDR3 bases: TGTGCCAGCTCACCACGTACTCCGGGACAGAGCTCCTACAATGAGCAGTTCTTC.

This chain uses TRBV19 with TRBJ2-1, with 10 bases identical to TRBD1. Germline V CDR1 and CDR2: LNHDA, SQIVND (reference sequence). Trimming at V came to 9 bases and at J to 4 bases, leaving 3 bases not matched to a gene. The CDR3 length is 13 residues. CDR3 amino acids: CASLGQGYNEQFF. Written as DNA, the CDR3 is TGTGCCAGCCTGGGACAGGGGTACAATGAGCAGTTCTTC.

Regarding this clone: Other DNA sequences in the sample encode the same CDR3. V and J are TRBV5-1 and TRBJ1-1, with D hard to call. The V end was cut by 5 bases, the J end by 0 bases, with 2 bases between. The CDR3 spans 11 residues. The germline V gene has CDR1 SGHRS and CDR2 YFSETQ. CDR3 amino acids: CASSLNTEAFF. DNA for the CDR3: TGCGCCAGCAGTTTGAACACTGAAGCTTTCTTT.

The chain has TRBV5-4 and TRBJ1-4, with D possibly being TRBD1 (6 bases). The germline CDR1 and CDR2 sequences are SGHNT and YYREEE (reference sequence). Trimming cost V 4 bases and J 3 bases, with 13 bases left between them. CDR3 size: 15 residues. The CDR3 loop reads CASSPGTLPNEKLFF. The CDR3 region has the DNA TGTGCCAGCAGCCCTGGGACACTTCCTAATGAAAAACTGTTTTTT.

CDR3 residues: CASSEGGPYNEQFF. The CDR3 DNA follows: TGTGCCAGCAGTGAGGGGGGGCCCTACAATGAGCAGTTCTTC. This rearrangement joins TRBV6-4 to TRBJ2-1; maybe TRBD2 (7 bases). Germline V lookup: CDR1 MRHNA, CDR2 SNTAGT. Deletions cut 3 bases from V and 2 bases from J, with 8 bases between. There are 14 residues in the CDR3.

V gene TRBV7-6 combines with J gene TRBJ2-7; tentatively, D is TRBD1 (5 bases). Between the trimmed V and J ends, which lost 3 bases and 2 bases, there was a span of 14 bases. This CDR3 has 15 amino acids. Germline assignment: CDR1 SGHVS and CDR2 FNYEAQ. Here the CDR3 DNA reads TGTGCCAGCAGCTTGGACGCAGGGTTCGCCTACGAGCAGTACTTC. Its protein is CASSLDAGFAYEQYF.

The gene calls are TRBV2 and TRBJ1-2, with 8 nucleotides matching TRBD1. CDR3 length: 14 amino acids. V trimming: 2 bases; J trimming: 7 bases; junction bases outside the gene matches: 6. CDR1 SNHLY and CDR2 FYNNEI come from the germline V gene. The CDR3 sequence is CASSESRGLFGYTF. In DNA, the CDR3 is TGTGCCAGCAGTGAAAGCAGGGGGCTTTTTGGCTACACCTTC.

The V gene is TRBV12-3 or TRBV12-4, the J gene TRBJ1-1; D call uncertain. The CDR3 sequence is 13 residues long. Between the trimmed V and J ends, which lost 3 bases and 4 bases, there was a span of 9 bases. The CDR3 DNA reads TGTGCCAGCAGTTTCGACCTCGTCACTGAAGCTTTCTTT. Translated: CASSFDLVTEAFF.

V and J are TRBV5-1 and TRBJ1-1; TRBD1 aligns across 9 bases. Unmatched junction bases numbered 8, after V lost 4 bases and J lost 1 base. Germline V gives CDR1 SGHRS, CDR2 YFSETQ. This CDR3 comprises 16 residues. Here the CDR3 reads CASSPGQGMENTEAFF. The CDR3 coding sequence is TGCGCCAGCAGCCCTGGACAGGGGATGGAGAACACTGAAGCTTTCTTT.

The V gene is TRBV9, the J gene TRBJ1-1; 9 nucleotides align to TRBD1. Unmatched junction bases numbered 5, after V lost 4 bases and J lost 7 bases. This CDR3 is built from 13 residues. Germline V gives CDR1 SGDLS, CDR2 YYNGEE. CDR3 sequence reads: CASSRDRVGEAFF. CDR3 sequence (DNA): TGTGCCAGCAGCCGGGACAGGGTTGGTGAAGCTTTCTTT. The full variable domain, with the rest looked up from reference TRBV9 and TRBJ1-1, is DSGVTQTPKHLITATGQRVTLRCSPRSGDLSVYWYQQSLDQGLQFLIQYYNGEERAKGNILERFSAQQFPDLHSELNLSSLELGDSALYFCASSRDRVGEAFFGQGTRLTVV.

The V call is TRBV4-3, the J call TRBJ2-1, with D perhaps matching TRBD1 or TRBD2 (5 bases each). CDR3 length: 15 amino acids. Trimming cost V 3 bases and J 4 bases, with 13 bases left between them. The germline V gene encodes CDR1 LGHNA and CDR2 YSLEER. Written as DNA, the CDR3 is TGCGCCAGCAGCCAGGTATTGGGGGATTACAATGAGCAGTTCTTC. Translated: CASSQVLGDYNEQFF.

This chain connects TRBV24-1 to TRBJ1-5, with no clear D. The ends were cut back, 4 bases at V and 4 bases at J, with 10 bases in the middle. Germline V lookup: CDR1 KGHDR, CDR2 SFDVKD. The CDR3 is 14 amino acids. CDR3 bases: TGTGCCACCAGTGAGGCCGGCAGTAATCAGCCCCAGCATTTT. Amino acids: CATSEAGSNQPQHF.

The chain has TRBV7-2 and TRBJ2-2; D is unclear. V lost 2 bases and J lost 0, with 4 bases in between. This CDR3 has 14 amino acids. The germline CDR1 and CDR2 sequences are SGHTA and FQGNSA. In nucleotides, the CDR3 is TGTGCCAGCAGCTTAATTACGAACACCGGGGAGCTGTTTTTT. Translation gives CASSLITNTGELFF.

V and J are TRBV9 and TRBJ2-7; tentative D call: TRBD1 (6 bases). In germline, CDR1 is SGDLS, CDR2 YYNGEE. The V end lost 0 bases, the J end lost 4 bases, and 14 bases lay between the germline ends. This CDR3 comprises 15 residues. CDR3 DNA sequence: TGTGCCAGCAGCGTAGGTCCCGGACAGCCATACGAGCAGTACTTC. Protein product: CASSVGPGQPYEQYF.

The chain couples TRBV30 to TRBJ2-5, with D tentatively TRBD1 (5 bases). V gave up 0 bases and J gave up 9 bases, with 8 bases separating them. CDR1 is GTSNPN and CDR2 is SVGIG in the germline V gene (reference sequence). The CDR3 contains 11 residues. CDR3 in amino acids: CAWSVQTAQYF. CDR3 in DNA: TGTGCCTGGAGTGTACAGACAGCCCAGTACTTC.

This sequence joins TRBV6-6 and TRBJ1-2; D remains ambiguous. V gave up 3 bases and J gave up 6 bases, with 2 bases separating them. Germline values: CDR1 MNHNY, CDR2 SVGAGI (reference sequence). This CDR3 is built from 10 residues. CDR3 amino acids: CASSYDGYTF. CDR3 DNA sequence: TGTGCCAGCAGTTATGATGGCTACACCTTC.

The chain couples TRBV9 to TRBJ2-5, with D tentatively TRBD1 (7 bases). In germline, CDR1 is SGDLS, CDR2 YYNGEE. Trimming removed 3 bases from V and 6 bases from J, with 15 bases in between. This CDR3 comprises 14 residues. The CDR3 sequence is CASSAQGGGQTQYF. CDR3 nucleotide sequence: TGTGCCAGCAGCGCCCAGGGGGGCGGACAGACCCAGTACTTC.

This clone has just a few counts. This chain links TRBV4-3 with TRBJ1-2; D is ambiguous. The CDR3 is 16 residues long. From germline, CDR1 is LGHNA and CDR2 YSLEER. Trimming pared 0 bases from V and 1 base from J, leaving 12 bases between. CDR3 in amino acids: CASSQEWDDGNYGYTF. Written as DNA, the CDR3 is TGCGCCAGCAGCCAAGAATGGGATGACGGTAACTATGGCTACACCTTC.

The chain has TRBV7-2 and TRBJ1-6; D might be TRBD1 (6 bases). The germline V and J ends were trimmed by 0 bases and 8 bases, with 11 bases remaining between them. The length of the CDR3 is 15 residues. The germline CDR1 and CDR2 sequences are SGHTA and FQGNSA. CDR3 loop: CASSLASGDDSPLHF. DNA of the CDR3: TGTGCCAGCAGCTTAGCTTCAGGGGACGATTCACCCCTCCACTTT.

The CDR3 bases are TGTGCCAGTAGTATAGGCCAGGGGGTCTCTGGGGCCAACGTCCTGACTTTC. Its translation: CASSIGQGVSGANVLTF. The gene calls are TRBV19 and TRBJ2-6; 7 nucleotides align to TRBD1. CDR1 and CDR2 (germline): LNHDA, SQIVND (reference sequence). Germline trimming cut 1 base from V and 0 bases from J; bases unmatched to any gene: 3. This CDR3 contains 17 residues.